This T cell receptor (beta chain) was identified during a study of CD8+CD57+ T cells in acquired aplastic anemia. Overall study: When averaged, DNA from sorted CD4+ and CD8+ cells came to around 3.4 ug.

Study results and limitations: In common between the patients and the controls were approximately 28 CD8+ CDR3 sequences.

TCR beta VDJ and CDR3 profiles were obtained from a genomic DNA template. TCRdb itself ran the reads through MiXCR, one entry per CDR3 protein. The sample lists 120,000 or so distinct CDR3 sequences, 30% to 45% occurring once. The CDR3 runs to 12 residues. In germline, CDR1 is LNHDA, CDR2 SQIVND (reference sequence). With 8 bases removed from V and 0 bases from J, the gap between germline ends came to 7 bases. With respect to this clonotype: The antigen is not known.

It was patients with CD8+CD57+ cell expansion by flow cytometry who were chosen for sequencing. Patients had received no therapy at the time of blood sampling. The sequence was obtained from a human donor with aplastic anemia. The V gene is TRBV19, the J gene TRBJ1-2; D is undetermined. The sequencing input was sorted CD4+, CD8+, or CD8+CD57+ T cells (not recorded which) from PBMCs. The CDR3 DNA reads TGTGCCAGTGCGAGGGCTAACTATGGCTACACCTTC. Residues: CASARANYGYTF.